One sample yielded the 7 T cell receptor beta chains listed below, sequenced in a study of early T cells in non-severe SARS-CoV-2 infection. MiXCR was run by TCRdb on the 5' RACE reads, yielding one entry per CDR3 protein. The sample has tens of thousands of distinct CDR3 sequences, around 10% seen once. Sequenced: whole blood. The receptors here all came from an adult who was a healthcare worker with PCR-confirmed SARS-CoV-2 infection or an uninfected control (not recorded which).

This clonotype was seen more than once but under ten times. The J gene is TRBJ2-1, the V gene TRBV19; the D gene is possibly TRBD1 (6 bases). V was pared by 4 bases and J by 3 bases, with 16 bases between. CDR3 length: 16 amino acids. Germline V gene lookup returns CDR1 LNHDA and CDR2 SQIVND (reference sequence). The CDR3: CASSTTGQLNYNEQFF. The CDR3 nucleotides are TGTGCCAGTAGTACCACGGGACAACTAAACTACAATGAGCAGTTCTTC. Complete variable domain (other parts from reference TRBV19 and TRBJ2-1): DGGITQSPKYLFRKEGQNVTLSCEQNLNHDAMYWYRQDPGQGLRLIYYSQIVNDFQKGDIAEGYSVSREKKESFPLTVTSAQKNPTAFYLCASSTTGQLNYNEQFFGPGTRLTVL.

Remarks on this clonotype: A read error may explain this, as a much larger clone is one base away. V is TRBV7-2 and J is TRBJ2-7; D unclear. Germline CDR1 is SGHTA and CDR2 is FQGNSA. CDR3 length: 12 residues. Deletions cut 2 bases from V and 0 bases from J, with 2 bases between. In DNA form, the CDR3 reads TGTGCCAGCAGCTTAAACTCCTACGAGCAGTACTTC. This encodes CASSLNSYEQYF.

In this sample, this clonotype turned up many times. CDR3 protein: CASSLGGSTDNYGYTF. The CDR3 nucleotides read TGTGCCAGCAGCTTAGGGGGGAGTACCGATAACTATGGCTACACCTTC. The chain has TRBV7-9 and TRBJ1-2; a possible D gene is TRBD1 (5 bases). The CDR3 is 16 amino acids. Germline loops: CDR1 SEHNR, CDR2 FQNEAQ (reference sequence). Trimming took off 1 base at V and 1 base at J, with 13 bases between the two ends. Filled out from reference TRBV7-9 and TRBJ1-2, the complete variable domain reads DTGVSQNPRHKITKRGQNVTFRCDPISEHNRLYWYRQTLGQGPEFLTYFQNEAQLEKSRLLSDRFSAERPKGSFSTLEIQRTEQGDSAMYLCASSLGGSTDNYGYTFGSGTRLTVV.

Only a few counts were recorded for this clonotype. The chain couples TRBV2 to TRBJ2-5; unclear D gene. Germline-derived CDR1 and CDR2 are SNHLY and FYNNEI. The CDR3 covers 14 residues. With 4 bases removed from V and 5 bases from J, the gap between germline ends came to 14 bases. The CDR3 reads CASSAVSDIETQYF. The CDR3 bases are TGTGCCAGCAGTGCGGTTAGTGATATCGAGACCCAGTACTTC. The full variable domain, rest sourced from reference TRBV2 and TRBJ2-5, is EPEVTQTPSHQVTQMGQEVILRCVPISNHLYFYWYRQILGQKVEFLVSFYNNEISEKSEIFDDQFSVERPDGSNFTLKIRSTKLEDSAMYFCASSAVSDIETQYFGPGTRLLVL.

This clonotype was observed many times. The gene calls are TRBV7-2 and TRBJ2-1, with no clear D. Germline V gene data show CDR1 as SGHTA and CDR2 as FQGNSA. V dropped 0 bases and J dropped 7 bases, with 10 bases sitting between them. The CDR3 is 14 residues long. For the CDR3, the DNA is TGTGCCAGCAGCTTAGCACGGACCCCGAATGAGCAGTTCTTC. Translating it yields CASSLARTPNEQFF.

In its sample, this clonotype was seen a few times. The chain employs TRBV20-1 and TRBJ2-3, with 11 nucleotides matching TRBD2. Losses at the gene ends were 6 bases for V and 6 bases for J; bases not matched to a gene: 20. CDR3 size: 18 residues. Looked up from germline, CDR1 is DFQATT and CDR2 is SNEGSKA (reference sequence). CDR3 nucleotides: TGCAGTGCCGGCGAGGGTACTAGCGGGGGCCTATCCAGGGATACGCAGTATTTT. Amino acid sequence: CSAGEGTSGGLSRDTQYF.

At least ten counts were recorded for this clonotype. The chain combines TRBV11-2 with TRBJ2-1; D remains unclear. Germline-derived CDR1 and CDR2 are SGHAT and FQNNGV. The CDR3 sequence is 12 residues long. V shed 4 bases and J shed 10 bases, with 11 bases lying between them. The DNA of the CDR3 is TGTGCCAGCAGCTCCACGAGTGGAGAGCAGTTCTTC. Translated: CASSSTSGEQFF. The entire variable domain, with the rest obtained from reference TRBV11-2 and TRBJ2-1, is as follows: EAGVAQSPRYKIIEKRQSVAFWCNPISGHATLYWYQQILGQGPKLLIQFQNNGVVDDSQLPKDRFSAERLKGVDSTLKIQPAKLEDSAVYLCASSSTSGEQFFGPGTRLTVL.